These T cell receptor beta chains were read from a single sample in a study of T-cell reconstitution after alpha-beta-depleted transplantation in children. TCRdb analysed the PCR reads with MiXCR anew, one entry per CDR3 protein. The sample contains 500,000 to 750,000 distinct CDR3 sequences, 10% to 15% of which appear only once. The source material was PBMCs, mostly from graft donor cells, sampled 360 days after TCRalphabeta/CD19-depleted stem cell transplant. The origin of the receptors is a male patient aged 10-17 years who had a stem cell transplant for acute myeloid leukemia, so the T cells may come from the graft donor. Both conserved end residues are part of each CDR3. Fields, in order: D gene, clone size, V gene, J gene, CDR3 protein, CDR3 DNA. The D gene is left open where the match is weak. Rows give clone size only sometimes, using once, few, many, or a class for an expanded clone.

D: TRBD2; size: few; V: TRBV7-8; J: TRBJ2-1; CDR3: CASSLARLAGAPSSYNEQFF; DNA: TGTGCCAGCAGCTTAGCGCGGCTAGCGGGAGCCCCCAGCTCCTACAATGAGCAGTTCTTC
D: TRBD2; size: NA; V: TRBV20-1; J: TRBJ2-3; CDR3: CSAKLAGGGLDTQYF; DNA: TGCAGTGCTAAACTAGCGGGAGGAGGTCTGGATACGCAGTATTTT
D: NA; size: many; V: TRBV20-1; J: TRBJ1-1; CDR3: CSASHRNRALKGAFF; DNA: TGCAGTGCCTCCCATAGAAACAGGGCCCTCAAGGGGGCTTTCTTT
D: TRBD1; size: NA; V: TRBV19; J: TRBJ1-4; CDR3: CASSMTGQEKLFF; DNA: TGTGCCAGTAGTATGACAGGGCAGGAAAAACTGTTTTTT
D: NA; size: few; V: TRBV12-3/TRBV12-4; J: TRBJ2-1; CDR3: CASSSGILTEQFF; DNA: TGTGCCAGCAGTTCGGGGATATTGACTGAGCAGTTCTTC
D: TRBD1; size: NA; V: TRBV12-3/TRBV12-4; J: TRBJ1-5; CDR3: CASRGQGIQPQHF; DNA: TGTGCCAGCAGAGGACAGGGAATTCAGCCCCAGCATTTT
D: TRBD2; size: few; V: TRBV7-3; J: TRBJ2-3; CDR3: CASSLNTGGWDTQYF; DNA: TGTGCCAGCAGCTTAAACACGGGAGGATGGGATACGCAGTATTTT
D: NA; size: few; V: TRBV6-1; J: TRBJ2-3; CDR3: CASSVDGRDGDTQYF; DNA: TGTGCCAGCAGTGTAGACGGGAGAGACGGGGATACGCAGTATTTT
D: NA; size: few; V: TRBV2; J: TRBJ2-1; CDR3: CASSERRSRSDEQFF; DNA: TGTGCCAGCAGTGAACGTAGGTCGAGGTCCGATGAGCAGTTCTTC
D: NA; size: many; V: TRBV27; J: TRBJ2-1; CDR3: CASSQAGWVNEQFF; DNA: TGTGCCAGCAGTCAAGCAGGTTGGGTCAATGAGCAGTTCTTC
D: TRBD2; size: NA; V: TRBV3-1; J: TRBJ2-7; CDR3: CASRGWRERGVYEQYF; DNA: TGTGCCAGCAGAGGGTGGCGGGAGAGGGGCGTCTACGAGCAGTACTTC
D: NA; size: many; V: TRBV4-3; J: TRBJ2-7; CDR3: CASSQDRWAGYEQYF; DNA: TGCGCCAGCAGCCAAGACAGGTGGGCCGGGTACGAGCAGTACTTC
D: NA; size: few; V: TRBV29-1; J: TRBJ2-7; CDR3: CSVEDLGGAEQYF; DNA: TGCAGCGTTGAAGATCTTGGGGGGGCCGAGCAGTACTTC
D: NA; size: many; V: TRBV29-1; J: TRBJ2-1; CDR3: CSVHSENNEQFF; DNA: TGCAGCGTCCACTCGGAGAACAATGAGCAGTTCTTC
D: NA; size: few; V: TRBV14; J: TRBJ2-7; CDR3: CASRDGSGAGYEQYF; DNA: TGTGCCAGCAGGGATGGTTCGGGGGCTGGCTACGAGCAGTACTTC
D: NA; size: few; V: TRBV12-3/TRBV12-4; J: TRBJ1-6; CDR3: CASSLRTPGMPPSYNSPLHF; DNA: TGTGCCAGCAGTCTCCGCACCCCCGGGATGCCACCGTCCTATAATTCACCCCTCCACTTT
D: NA; size: few; V: TRBV5-1; J: TRBJ2-3; CDR3: CASSSGQLQYF; DNA: TGCGCCAGCAGCTCCGGTCAATTGCAGTATTTT
D: TRBD1; size: NA; V: TRBV12-3/TRBV12-4; J: TRBJ1-1; CDR3: CASSSTGGYTEAFF; DNA: TGTGCCAGCAGTTCGACAGGGGGCTACACTGAAGCTTTCTTT
D: TRBD2; size: NA; V: TRBV27; J: TRBJ2-7; CDR3: CASRYSGIYEQYF; DNA: TGTGCCAGCAGGTATAGCGGGATCTACGAGCAGTACTTC
D: NA; size: NA; V: TRBV5-1; J: TRBJ2-3; CDR3: CASNGDGAGPTDTQYF; DNA: TGCGCCAGCAACGGAGACGGGGCGGGACCCACAGATACGCAGTATTTT
D: NA; size: many; V: TRBV12-3/TRBV12-4; J: TRBJ2-7; CDR3: CASREKRSSYEQYF; DNA: TGTGCCAGCAGGGAAAAAAGGAGCTCCTACGAGCAGTACTTC
D: NA; size: many; V: TRBV7-2; J: TRBJ2-7; CDR3: CASSLGLAPYEQYF; DNA: TGTGCCAGCAGCTTAGGCCTCGCCCCCTACGAGCAGTACTTC
D: TRBD2; size: NA; V: TRBV20-1; J: TRBJ2-3; CDR3: CSARKGTTTDTQYF; DNA: TGCAGTGCTAGAAAAGGGACTACCACAGATACGCAGTATTTT
D: NA; size: many; V: TRBV19; J: TRBJ2-7; CDR3: CASNAQGTPYEQYF; DNA: TGTGCCAGTAACGCACAGGGAACCCCCTACGAGCAGTACTTC
D: TRBD2; size: few; V: TRBV12-3/TRBV12-4; J: TRBJ2-1; CDR3: CASSSRLAGGPTIPNEQFF; DNA: TGTGCCAGCAGTTCAAGACTAGCGGGAGGGCCAACCATCCCCAATGAGCAGTTCTTC
D: NA; size: NA; V: TRBV11-2; J: TRBJ2-1; CDR3: CASSYLRSYNEQFF; DNA: TGTGCCAGCAGCTATCTCAGGTCCTACAATGAGCAGTTCTTC
D: NA; size: few; V: TRBV29-1; J: TRBJ1-1; CDR3: CSVDRPRPEAFF; DNA: TGCAGCGTTGACCGCCCTAGGCCTGAAGCTTTCTTT
D: TRBD2; size: NA; V: TRBV4-3; J: TRBJ2-5; CDR3: CASSQDLGREETQYF; DNA: TGCGCCAGCAGCCAAGATCTAGGGAGGGAAGAGACCCAGTACTTC
D: NA; size: few; V: TRBV20-1; J: TRBJ1-5; CDR3: CSARDPTSNQPQHF; DNA: TGCAGTGCTAGAGACCCCACTAGCAATCAGCCCCAGCATTTT
D: NA; size: NA; V: TRBV7-2; J: TRBJ2-2; CDR3: CASSLDINTGELFF; DNA: TGTGCCAGCAGCTTGGACATTAACACCGGGGAGCTGTTTTTT
D: NA; size: NA; V: TRBV7-9; J: TRBJ2-4; CDR3: CASSSINIQYF; DNA: TGTGCCAGCAGCTCAATTAACATTCAGTACTTC
D: NA; size: few; V: TRBV5-1; J: TRBJ2-5; CDR3: CASSLLPGVLGETQYF; DNA: TGCGCCAGCAGCTTGTTACCGGGGGTCTTGGGGGAGACCCAGTACTTC
D: TRBD1; size: NA; V: TRBV25-1; J: TRBJ2-5; CDR3: CASSAKSKDRGDNLETQYF; DNA: TGTGCCAGCAGTGCGAAGTCTAAGGACAGGGGAGATAATTTGGAGACCCAGTACTTC
D: TRBD1; size: NA; V: TRBV25-1; J: TRBJ2-2; CDR3: CASSERWSGTGGTGELFF; DNA: TGTGCCAGCAGTGAAAGATGGTCCGGGACAGGGGGCACCGGGGAGCTGTTTTTT
D: TRBD1; size: many; V: TRBV12-3/TRBV12-4; J: TRBJ2-1; CDR3: CASITNRDRWGNEQFF; DNA: TGTGCCAGCATCACGAACCGGGACAGGTGGGGCAATGAGCAGTTCTTC
D: TRBD2; size: many; V: TRBV11-2; J: TRBJ2-1; CDR3: CASSLGPGLAEYNEQFF; DNA: TGTGCCAGCAGCTTAGGTCCGGGACTAGCGGAGTACAATGAGCAGTTCTTC
D: NA; size: NA; V: TRBV20-1; J: TRBJ2-5; CDR3: CSAREVSRGETQYF; DNA: TGCAGTGCTAGAGAAGTGTCCCGGGGCGAGACCCAGTACTTC
D: NA; size: NA; V: TRBV6-1; J: TRBJ2-3; CDR3: CATLGPADTQYF; DNA: TGTGCCACCTTAGGGCCAGCAGATACGCAGTATTTT
D: NA; size: NA; V: TRBV7-2; J: TRBJ2-2; CDR3: CASSLKPGGPGELFF; DNA: TGTGCCAGCAGCTTAAAACCCGGGGGGCCCGGGGAGCTGTTTTTT
D: NA; size: NA; V: TRBV3-1; J: TRBJ2-4; CDR3: CASSQVGREGAKNIQYF; DNA: TGTGCCAGCAGCCAAGTGGGGCGTGAGGGGGCCAAAAACATTCAGTACTTC
D: NA; size: many; V: TRBV7-9; J: TRBJ2-7; CDR3: CASSSGDLGEQYF; DNA: TGTGCCAGCAGCTCCGGGGACCTTGGCGAGCAGTACTTC
D: NA; size: many; V: TRBV20-1; J: TRBJ1-4; CDR3: CSAKPMKATNEKLFF; DNA: TGCAGTGCTAAACCCATGAAGGCAACTAATGAAAAACTGTTTTTT
D: TRBD2; size: few; V: TRBV28; J: TRBJ2-3; CDR3: CASSFASGLEDTQYF; DNA: TGTGCCAGCAGTTTCGCTAGCGGGTTGGAAGATACGCAGTATTTT
D: NA; size: many; V: TRBV7-2; J: TRBJ2-3; CDR3: CASSLAAGTFTDTQYF; DNA: TGTGCCAGCAGCTTAGCAGCCGGGACTTTCACAGATACGCAGTATTTT
D: TRBD2; size: NA; V: TRBV5-1; J: TRBJ2-1; CDR3: CASSRPSSTSGGRQFF; DNA: TGCGCCAGCAGCCGCCCCAGTTCTACTAGCGGGGGCCGGCAGTTCTTC
D: TRBD2; size: many; V: TRBV29-1; J: TRBJ2-7; CDR3: CSVGGGLAGEYEQYF; DNA: TGCAGCGTTGGGGGAGGGCTAGCGGGAGAATACGAGCAGTACTTC
D: NA; size: NA; V: TRBV19; J: TRBJ2-1; CDR3: CASTAGRKQFF; DNA: TGTGCCAGTACGGCGGGCAGGAAGCAGTTCTTC
D: NA; size: few; V: TRBV18; J: TRBJ2-4; CDR3: CASSPPGTDKNIQYF; DNA: TGTGCCAGCTCACCACCCGGTACGGACAAAAACATTCAGTACTTC
D: NA; size: NA; V: TRBV19; J: TRBJ2-7; CDR3: CASSINSYEQYF; DNA: TGTGCCAGTAGTATCAACTCCTACGAGCAGTACTTC
D: NA; size: NA; V: TRBV12-1; J: TRBJ2-7; CDR3: CASSPGSRDEQYF; DNA: TGTGCCAGCAGCCCTGGGAGTCGGGACGAGCAGTACTTC
D: TRBD2; size: NA; V: TRBV4-3; J: TRBJ2-7; CDR3: CASTKGLAGDEQYF; DNA: TGCGCCAGCACTAAAGGACTAGCTGGGGACGAGCAGTACTTC
D: NA; size: few; V: TRBV28; J: TRBJ2-7; CDR3: CASSLGTWAGTYEQYF; DNA: TGTGCCAGCAGTCTGGGTACTTGGGCAGGGACCTACGAGCAGTACTTC
D: TRBD1; size: many; V: TRBV29-1; J: TRBJ1-4; CDR3: CSVGRGRGNEKLFF; DNA: TGCAGCGTTGGAAGAGGCAGGGGGAATGAAAAACTGTTTTTT
D: TRBD1; size: NA; V: TRBV6-5; J: TRBJ1-1; CDR3: CASSYPLGTGVNTEAFF; DNA: TGTGCCAGCAGTTACCCCCTGGGGACAGGGGTGAACACTGAAGCTTTCTTT
D: NA; size: NA; V: TRBV7-2; J: TRBJ2-2; CDR3: CASSLAGWLTGELFF; DNA: TGTGCCAGCAGCTTAGCGGGTTGGCTTACCGGGGAGCTGTTTTTT
D: NA; size: NA; V: TRBV5-1; J: TRBJ2-7; CDR3: CASSPRSAISYEQYF; DNA: TGCGCCAGCAGCCCTCGGTCGGCGATCTCCTACGAGCAGTACTTC
D: TRBD2; size: many; V: TRBV24-1; J: TRBJ2-1; CDR3: CATSDPTGLATDEQFF; DNA: TGTGCCACCAGTGACCCCACGGGACTAGCGACGGATGAGCAGTTCTTC
D: NA; size: few; V: TRBV12-3/TRBV12-4; J: TRBJ2-7; CDR3: CASSPVRGRGEQYF; DNA: TGTGCCAGCAGTCCGGTTCGGGGGCGGGGCGAGCAGTACTTC